The following is a TCR beta chain sequence with its context. Its specificity is not known. Each UMI harboured a 6-nucleotide sample barcode and was appended via template switching. cDNA encoding TCRalpha and TCRbeta underwent two nested PCRs of 16 and 9 cycles, each of which was followed by bead purification. TCRdb reanalyzed the 5' RACE reads, giving one entry per CDR3 protein sequence and no DNA. The listing records 200,000 to 250,000 distinct CDR3 sequences. This entry is derived from a study of monozygotic twins with inflammatory bowel disease. Study-wide points: Compared with healthy co-twins, IBD patients showed reduced TCRbeta repertoire diversity by inverse Simpson. The authors note that differing immunosuppressive treatments may have added variability to patient repertoires.

Germline CDR1 MNHNS, CDR2 SASEGT. The CDR3 runs 15 residues. This clonotype was obtained from a human donor with ulcerative colitis or Crohn's disease, or a healthy co-twin of an affected twin (not recorded which). The specimen sequenced was blood. The V gene is TRBV6-1, the J gene TRBJ1-2; TCRdb gives TRBD1 as the D gene, but with no DNA this cannot be confirmed. The CDR3 protein is CATHPGQGAYYGYTF.